This record looks at one TCR beta chain sequence and its context. The antigen is not known. Healthy bone marrow donors made up the donors. The sample belongs to a study of cytomegalovirus exposure and HLA in healthy donors. General observations from the study: A list of 164 TCR beta chains associated with cytomegalovirus was given. The analysis excluded some indistinguishable V segments, including TRBV6-2 and TRBV6-3. In an earlier analysis, productive rearrangement rates for most beta V segments clustered near 87% or 30%.

CDR1 and CDR2 from the germline V gene are MDHEN and SYDVKM. The junction had 8 bases not matched to a gene; V was cut back by 5 bases and J by 6 bases. This CDR3 contains 16 residues. The PCR ran on 60 Vbeta and 13 Jbeta primers. Libraries were prepared by immunoSEQ multiplex PCR; TCRdb keeps only in-frame clonotypes and omits some of them. This sample has some 90,000 clones, with about four fifths found just once. This chain joins TRBV28 and TRBJ2-1, with 12 bases identical to TRBD1. Material: PBMCs. The receptor was isolated from a man aged 45-65 years in good health and CMV-seronegative. The DNA for the CDR3 is TGTGCCAGCAGTAACCGGGACAGGGGGCCCCGCAATGAGCAGTTCTTC. Amino acids: CASSNRDRGPRNEQFF.